A selection of T cell receptor beta chains follows, all from one sample in a study of CD8 T cells in Susac syndrome. MiXCR, run by TCRdb on the immunoSEQ multiplex PCR reads, gives a single entry per CDR3 protein. The data hold under 200,000 distinct CDR3 sequences, with 91% observed a single time. Source material: CD4+ T cells from PBMCs. These receptors originate from a human donor with Susac syndrome. Each CDR3 is given with its conserved first and last residue. D genes are given only for firm matches. Where a row states a size, it is once, few, many or the class of an expanded clone; other rows omit it.

>-|TRBJ2-5|-|TRBV10-3
CAINQGMEETQYF
TGTGCCATCAATCAGGGGATGGAGGAGACCCAGTACTTC
>-|TRBJ2-3|TRBD2|TRBV11-1
CASSPTLAGGNADTQYF
TGTGCCAGCAGCCCCACCTTAGCGGGGGGGAACGCAGATACGCAGTATTTT
>-|TRBJ2-6|TRBD1|TRBV3-1
CASSPGQGAISGANVLTF
TGTGCCAGCAGCCCGGGACAGGGGGCAATCTCTGGGGCCAACGTCCTGACTTTC
>-|TRBJ1-5|-|TRBV20-1
CSARHRVSSEPQHF
TGCAGTGCTAGACACAGGGTCAGTAGCGAGCCCCAGCATTTT
>-|TRBJ2-7|TRBD1|TRBV20-1
CSARTPGQGREQYF
TGCAGTGCTAGAACCCCGGGACAGGGTCGTGAGCAGTACTTC
>-|TRBJ1-2|-|TRBV7-9
CASSLQEGGYTF
TGTGCCAGCAGCTTACAGGAGGGCGGCTACACCTTC
>-|TRBJ1-5|TRBD1|TRBV6-5
CASSSRDSNQPQHF
TGTGCCAGCAGTTCCCGGGACAGTAATCAGCCCCAGCATTTT
>-|TRBJ2-1|TRBD2|TRBV3-1
CASSQREVEQFF
TGTGCCAGCAGCCAACGGGAGGTCGAGCAGTTCTTC
>-|TRBJ2-6|-|TRBV6-5
CASSYFWVRSAGANVLTF
TGTGCCAGCAGTTACTTTTGGGTACGTTCGGCCGGGGCCAACGTCCTGACTTTC
>-|TRBJ1-1|-|TRBV5-4
CASSLDPGAATEAFF
TGTGCCAGCAGCTTGGATCCCGGGGCAGCCACTGAAGCTTTCTTT
>-|TRBJ2-7|-|TRBV28
CASSPSSGTARTYEQYF
TGTGCCAGCAGTCCTAGCTCCGGGACCGCGCGTACCTACGAGCAGTACTTC
>-|TRBJ1-1|-|TRBV6-4
CASSQEPGDTEAFF
TGTGCCAGCAGCCAAGAACCAGGGGACACTGAAGCTTTCTTT
>-|TRBJ2-4|-|TRBV20-1
CSFLGVAKNIQYF
TGCAGCTTTCTTGGGGTAGCCAAAAACATTCAGTACTTC
>once|TRBJ2-5|TRBD1|TRBV3-1
CASSQDKGTGGLLETQYF
TGTGCCAGCAGCCAAGATAAAGGGACAGGGGGCCTTTTGGAGACCCAGTACTTC
>-|TRBJ2-1|-|TRBV7-9
CASSSTTRLKFF
TGTGCCAGCAGCTCCACGACTAGACTCAAGTTCTTC
>-|TRBJ2-3|TRBD2|TRBV5-1
CASSVLGAAGGPTDTQYF
TGCGCCAGCAGCGTACTAGGTGCAGCGGGGGGGCCTACAGATACGCAGTATTTT
>-|TRBJ2-7|-|TRBV3-1
CASSLYAREAYEQYF
TGTGCCAGCAGCCTTTATGCGAGAGAAGCCTACGAGCAGTACTTC
>-|TRBJ2-5|TRBD1|TRBV5-1
CASSAAGGQETQYF
TGCGCCAGCAGCGCCGCAGGGGGCCAAGAGACCCAGTACTTC
>-|TRBJ2-7|TRBD1|TRBV2
CASSQTGSHGYEQYF
TGTGCCAGCAGCCAGACAGGGTCTCATGGCTACGAGCAGTACTTC
>-|TRBJ1-5|TRBD1|TRBV15
CATSSMGQGNNQPQHF
TGTGCCACCAGCAGCATGGGACAGGGCAACAATCAGCCCCAGCATTTT
>-|TRBJ2-1|-|TRBV5-8
CASSLGIAYNEQFF
TGTGCCAGCAGCTTAGGGATAGCTTACAATGAGCAGTTCTTC
>-|TRBJ1-5|TRBD1|TRBV12-3/TRBV12-4
CASSLTTGSLGQPQHF
TGTGCCAGCAGTCTAACGACAGGGTCTTTGGGGCAGCCCCAGCATTTT
>-|TRBJ2-7|-|TRBV7-2
CASSFFSATAYEQYF
TGTGCCAGCAGCTTTTTTTCAGCTACGGCCTACGAGCAGTACTTC
>-|TRBJ2-7|-|TRBV28
CASSRSGTHSGLQYF
TGTGCCAGCAGCCGGTCCGGGACACATTCCGGGCTGCAGTACTTC
>-|TRBJ2-3|TRBD2|TRBV3-1
CASTLSGRSGDTQYF
TGTGCCAGCACCCTAAGCGGGAGATCCGGAGATACGCAGTATTTT
>-|TRBJ2-1|TRBD2|TRBV5-1
CASSLHLSGGADNEQFF
TGCGCCAGCAGCTTGCACCTTAGCGGGGGGGCCGACAATGAGCAGTTCTTC
>few|TRBJ2-7|-|TRBV27
CASSPRVLVGSYEQYF
TGTGCCAGCAGTCCCCGTGTGTTGGTGGGCTCCTACGAGCAGTACTTC
>-|TRBJ2-3|-|TRBV5-1
CASSFVAVTDTQYF
TGCGCCAGCAGCTTCGTGGCTGTCACAGATACGCAGTATTTT
>-|TRBJ2-1|TRBD1|TRBV12-3/TRBV12-4
CASSPTGGSTPNNEQFF
TGTGCCAGCAGTCCGACAGGGGGCTCTACCCCTAACAATGAGCAGTTCTTC
>-|TRBJ2-1|TRBD2|TRBV7-9
CASSLVPSGGAPDEQFF
TGTGCCAGCAGCTTAGTTCCTAGCGGGGGGGCACCGGATGAGCAGTTCTTC
>-|TRBJ2-7|TRBD1|TRBV5-6
CASSPWTGGYEQYF
TGTGCCAGCAGCCCCTGGACAGGGGGCTACGAGCAGTACTTC
>-|TRBJ2-5|TRBD2|TRBV20-1
CSARSRGGQETQYF
TGCAGTGCTAGATCCCGGGGGGGCCAAGAGACCCAGTACTTC
>-|TRBJ2-1|-|TRBV27
CASRYGSGREQFF
TGTGCCAGCAGATATGGTAGCGGCCGCGAGCAGTTCTTC
>-|TRBJ1-1|TRBD1|TRBV10-3
CAIRDRATEAFF
TGTGCCATCAGGGACAGGGCCACTGAAGCTTTCTTT
>once|TRBJ1-5|-|TRBV6-5
CASSYEGGQPQHF
TGTGCCAGCAGTTATGAAGGGGGACAGCCCCAGCATTTT
>-|TRBJ1-2|TRBD1|TRBV6-5
CASSWGDRGRGYTF
TGTGCCAGCAGTTGGGGGGACAGGGGGCGCGGCTACACCTTC
>once|TRBJ1-2|-|TRBV20-1
CSGRAGDRYGYTF
TGCAGTGGCCGAGCAGGGGATCGTTATGGCTACACCTTC
>-|TRBJ1-2|TRBD1|TRBV18
CASSSKPGQGKDYGYTF
TGTGCCAGCTCATCTAAGCCGGGACAGGGGAAGGACTATGGCTACACCTTC
>once|TRBJ2-7|TRBD2|TRBV19
CASSNKRGPYEQYF
TGTGCCAGTAGTAATAAGCGGGGGCCTTACGAGCAGTACTTC
>once|TRBJ2-7|TRBD1|TRBV28
CASSRGQVLYEQYF
TGTGCCAGCAGCCGTGGACAGGTCCTCTACGAGCAGTACTTC
>few|TRBJ2-7|-|TRBV5-1
CASSADYEQYF
TGCGCCAGCAGCGCGGACTACGAGCAGTACTTC
>once|TRBJ1-1|-|TRBV5-1
CASSPGGGRGTEAFF
TGCGCCAGCAGCCCCGGGGGAGGGCGAGGGACTGAAGCTTTCTTT
>-|TRBJ2-3|-|TRBV27
CASSFHGAPHTDTQYF
TGTGCCAGCAGTTTCCACGGGGCGCCCCACACAGATACGCAGTATTTT
>-|TRBJ2-1|-|TRBV7-2
CASSLPRWGLNIQQFF
TGTGCCAGCAGCTTACCCCGGTGGGGACTCAACATTCAGCAGTTCTTC
>-|TRBJ2-7|-|TRBV6-5
CASRGDSRRPYEQYF
TGTGCCAGCAGGGGAGACTCTCGCCGACCCTACGAGCAGTACTTC
>-|TRBJ2-5|TRBD2|TRBV7-8
CASSGSGGGKTQYF
TGTGCCAGCAGCGGTTCGGGAGGCGGAAAGACCCAGTACTTC
>-|TRBJ1-2|TRBD1|TRBV19
CATSGGAYGYTF
TGTGCCACCTCAGGGGGGGCTTATGGCTACACCTTC
>-|TRBJ1-5|TRBD1|TRBV6-5
CASRLGTGVNQPQHF
TGTGCCAGCAGGCTCGGGACAGGGGTCAATCAGCCCCAGCATTTT
>-|TRBJ1-2|TRBD1|TRBV5-1
CASSGQGQGVYGYTF
TGCGCCAGCAGCGGACAGGGACAGGGGGTCTATGGCTACACCTTC
>-|TRBJ1-1|-|TRBV19
CASRILVNTEAFF
TGTGCCAGTAGAATTTTGGTGAACACTGAAGCTTTCTTT
>-|TRBJ2-1|-|TRBV20-1
CSARLGASYNEQFF
TGCAGTGCTAGACTCGGGGCCTCCTACAATGAGCAGTTCTTC
>-|TRBJ2-7|-|TRBV4-1
CASSQKLGQPVGYEQYF
TGCGCCAGCAGCCAAAAGTTAGGCCAGCCAGTTGGCTACGAGCAGTACTTC
>-|TRBJ2-7|-|TRBV12-3/TRBV12-4
CASSPGTGPYYEQYF
TGTGCCAGCAGCCCTGGGACGGGTCCCTACTACGAGCAGTACTTC
>-|TRBJ2-1|-|TRBV7-6
CASSFSVRAYNEQFF
TGTGCCAGCAGCTTTTCCGTCCGGGCCTACAATGAGCAGTTCTTC
>-|TRBJ2-7|-|TRBV11-2
CNSSPLTPGLSYEQYF
TGTAACAGCAGCCCACTCACCCCGGGACTCTCCTACGAGCAGTACTTC
>once|TRBJ1-2|TRBD1|TRBV5-1
CASTTDRGDYGYTF
TGCGCCAGCACTACTGACAGGGGCGACTATGGCTACACCTTC
>-|TRBJ1-1|TRBD1|TRBV3-1
CASSHTGGTEAFF
TGTGCCAGCAGTCACACAGGGGGCACTGAAGCTTTCTTT